The 28 T cell receptor beta chains below were found in one sample sequenced in a study of sequential checkpoint blockade in melanoma. Sequenced by immunoSEQ multiplex PCR; TCRdb stores in-frame clones only, minus some. The sample holds about 37,000 clones, 32% seen once. This sample's treatment: randomized to nivolumab then ipilimumab (arm A) or the reverse (arm B). Sample: tumor tissue (inferred from file names), taken from a patient given nivolumab and ipilimumab in sequence. Source of these receptors: a human donor with melanoma.

This chain uses TRBV6-8 with TRBJ1-1, with unresolved D. From germline, CDR1 is MNHGY and CDR2 SAAAGT. The CDR3 extends over 14 amino acids. The V gene lost 5 bases and the J gene lost 1 base, with 11 bases spanning the gap. This chain's CDR3 is CASSDYGRNTEAFF. In nucleotides, the CDR3 is TGTGCCAGCAGTGATTACGGGAGGAACACTGAAGCTTTCTTT.

V is TRBV6-8 and J is TRBJ1-1; D might be TRBD1 (6 bases). From germline, CDR1 is MNHGY and CDR2 SAAAGT. V lost 0 bases and J lost 0, with 8 bases in between. The CDR3 has 15 amino acids. CDR3: CASSYSGGLNTEAFF. The CDR3 nucleotides are TGTGCCAGCAGTTACTCGGGGGGGCTGAACACTGAAGCTTTCTTT.

The chain employs TRBV6-8 and TRBJ2-5; no clear D. Germline assignment: CDR1 MNHGY and CDR2 SAAAGT. There are 12 residues in the CDR3. V shed 6 bases and J shed 4 bases, with 9 bases lying between them. The CDR3 is CASSSSGETQYF. The CDR3 DNA reads TGTGCCAGCAGCTCCTCAGGAGAGACCCAGTACTTC.

The genes are TRBV28 and TRBJ1-3, with no clear D. The V gene lost 9 bases and the J gene lost 2 bases, with 11 bases spanning the gap. Germline V lookup: CDR1 MDHEN, CDR2 SYDVKM. The CDR3 extends over 13 amino acids. The CDR3 sequence: CASRVVPGNTIYF. The CDR3 DNA reads TGTGCCAGTAGGGTGGTCCCTGGAAACACCATATATTTT.

This chain uses TRBV5-1 with TRBJ2-2; a weak D match, TRBD1 (5 bases). From germline, CDR1 is SGHRS and CDR2 YFSETQ. Deletions cut 2 bases from V and 0 bases from J, with 11 bases between. CDR3 length: 16 amino acids. In nucleotides, the CDR3 is TGCGCCAGCAGCTTTACAGGCCATACGAACACCGGGGAGCTGTTTTTT. This codes for CASSFTGHTNTGELFF.

This clone was counted only a few times. The CDR3 region is CASSLVQGGGKLFF. The CDR3 bases are TGTGCCAGCAGCTTAGTCCAGGGTGGAGGAAAACTGTTTTTT. The chain uses TRBV11-3 and TRBJ1-4; the D gene is possibly TRBD1 (5 bases). The germline V gene has CDR1 SGHNT and CDR2 YENEEA. V lost 1 base to trimming and J lost 10 bases, with 13 bases between them. The CDR3 covers 14 residues.

In this sample, this clone turned up a few times. The chain is built from TRBV11-3 and TRBJ2-3, with TRBD2 matching over 8 bases. CDR1 is SGHNT and CDR2 is YENEEA in the germline V gene. CDR3 length: 17 amino acids. V shed 2 bases, J shed 6 bases, and the junction held 13 bases outside the gene matches. This CDR3 reads CASSLSLAGGMGDTQYF. As DNA, the CDR3 is TGTGCCAGCAGCTTATCCCTGGCGGGGGGCATGGGGGATACGCAGTATTTT.

V is TRBV18 and J is TRBJ2-7, with D possibly matching TRBD2 (5 bases). The ends were cut back, 3 bases at V and 3 bases at J, with 12 bases in the middle. The CDR3 consists of 14 residues. Germline V gives CDR1 KGHSH, CDR2 LQKENI. The CDR3: CASSPNSGIYEQYF. CDR3 nucleotide sequence: TGTGCCAGCTCACCGAACTCCGGGATCTACGAGCAGTACTTC.

This clone occurred a few times. CDR3 in amino acids: CASSVEQGGEAFF. The CDR3 DNA sequence: TGTGCCAGCAGCGTAGAGCAGGGGGGCGAAGCTTTCTTT. The V gene is TRBV9, the J gene TRBJ1-1; TRBD1 agrees at 7 bases. The ends lost 0 bases at V and 8 bases at J; junction bases unmatched: 4. The CDR3 spans 13 residues. The V gene's germline CDR1 is SGDLS and CDR2 YYNGEE.

This chain connects TRBV19 to TRBJ2-5; D call uncertain. V lost 1 base and J lost 2, with 5 bases in between. Germline loops: CDR1 LNHDA, CDR2 SQIVND (reference sequence). CDR3 length: 13 amino acids. CDR3 residues: CASSIGRQETQYF. The CDR3 DNA is TGTGCCAGTAGTATAGGGAGACAAGAGACCCAGTACTTC.

CDR3 residues: CASSLSWSHYNEQFF. CDR3 in DNA: TGTGCCAGCAGCTTAAGTTGGTCCCACTACAATGAGCAGTTCTTC. The chain has TRBV11-3 and TRBJ2-1; D is ambiguous. Per germline, CDR1 SGHNT and CDR2 YENEEA. This CDR3 region has 15 residues. The ends were cut back, 2 bases at V and 3 bases at J, with 11 bases in the middle.

The chain combines TRBV5-1 with TRBJ2-5; possibly TRBD1 for D (6 bases). The CDR3 runs 15 residues. The V end was cut by 3 bases, the J end by 1 base, with 13 bases between. Germline V CDR1 and CDR2: SGHRS, YFSETQ. The CDR3 nucleotides read TGCGCCAGCAGCTGGACTGACAGGACCCAAGAGACCCAGTACTTC. It is translated as CASSWTDRTQETQYF.

This clone has more than one count but fewer than ten. This chain uses TRBV6-8 with TRBJ2-1, with 9 bases identical to TRBD1. CDR3 length: 14 residues. The germline V gene has CDR1 MNHGY and CDR2 SAAAGT. J lost 5 bases, V lost 5 bases, and 4 bases had no gene match. CDR3 sequence: CASSRQGGDNEQFF. For the CDR3, the DNA is TGTGCCAGCAGTAGACAGGGGGGAGACAATGAGCAGTTCTTC.

This sequence joins TRBV9 and TRBJ1-2, with a weak D call TRBD1 (5 bases). The CDR3 runs 14 residues. V dropped 6 bases and J dropped 2 bases, with 14 bases sitting between them. Germline values: CDR1 SGDLS, CDR2 YYNGEE. The CDR3 loop reads CASTRRAGNYGYTF. Written as DNA, the CDR3 is TGTGCCAGCACCAGGAGGGCAGGGAACTATGGCTACACCTTC.

This clone was detected a few times. This chain uses TRBV6-1 with TRBJ1-5; 9 bases agree with TRBD1. V trimming: 1 base; J trimming: 7 bases; junction bases outside the gene matches: 5. The CDR3 extends over 15 amino acids. In germline, CDR1 is MNHNS, CDR2 SASEGT. The DNA for the CDR3 is TGTGCCAGCAGTGAAGTTGGGACAGGGAGACAGCCCCAGCATTTT. Protein sequence: CASSEVGTGRQPQHF.

CDR3 protein: CASRPTGGYSGYTF. In DNA, the CDR3 is TGCGCCAGCAGGCCCACAGGGGGCTATAGTGGCTACACCTTC. This rearrangement joins TRBV4-1 to TRBJ1-2, with TRBD1 matching over 9 bases. Germline CDR1 MGHRA, CDR2 YSYEKL. There are 14 residues in the CDR3. V dropped 6 bases and J dropped 7; count of bases not matched to a gene: 9.

This clone was seen a few times. This chain links TRBV30 with TRBJ1-5, with D possibly TRBD1 on 5 matching bases. Germline CDR1 reads GTSNPN; CDR2 reads SVGIG (reference sequence). This CDR3 contains 13 residues. The V end was cut by 2 bases, the J end by 7 bases, with 12 bases between. The CDR3 bases are TGTGCCTGGAGTCGATCAGGGATCCAGCCCCAGCATTTT. This encodes CAWSRSGIQPQHF.

Notes on this clone: Compared with germline, one end of the junction differs, possibly owing to a read error. The V and J genes are TRBV6-8 and TRBJ2-6, with 7 bases that match TRBD1. This CDR3 is built from 15 residues. Per the germline V gene, CDR1 is MNHGY and CDR2 is SAAAGT. The CDR3 protein is CASSDSGTASPVLTF. CDR3 DNA: TGTGCCAGCAGTGACTCCGGGACAGCCAGCCCTGTCCTGACTTTC.

V gene TRBV19 combines with J gene TRBJ1-3, with D unclear. This CDR3 spans 16 amino acids. CDR1 LNHDA and CDR2 SQIVND come from the germline V gene (reference sequence). V gave up 6 bases and J gave up 3 bases, with 18 bases separating them. CDR3 residues: CASSRPKGQFGNTIYF. The CDR3 DNA reads TGTGCCAGTAGCCGCCCGAAAGGGCAATTTGGAAACACCATATATTTT.

In this sample, this clone turned up a few times. V is TRBV6-8 and J is TRBJ1-6, with 11 bases lining up with TRBD1. This CDR3 is 17 amino acids long. J gave up 6 bases and V 5 bases, and 9 bases lay outside the gene matches. Per germline, CDR1 MNHGY and CDR2 SAAAGT. CDR3 in DNA: TGTGCCAGCAGTCCGTACGGACAGGGGGCGAGTAATTCACCCCTCCACTTT. The encoded protein is CASSPYGQGASNSPLHF.

In its sample, this clone was seen a few times. The chain employs TRBV6-8 and TRBJ2-1; 10 bases align to TRBD2. Germline loops: CDR1 MNHGY, CDR2 SAAAGT. The CDR3 totals 16 residues. Germline trimming cut 6 bases from V and 5 bases from J; bases unmatched to any gene: 10. The CDR3: CASSRKLAGMHNEQFF. CDR3 coding DNA: TGTGCCAGCAGCCGGAAACTAGCGGGGATGCACAATGAGCAGTTCTTC.

This clone was counted at least ten times. The chain employs TRBV11-3 and TRBJ1-1; possibly TRBD1 for D (6 bases). The CDR3 is made up of 14 amino acids. The germline V gene has CDR1 SGHNT and CDR2 YENEEA. Trimming pared 4 bases from V and 2 bases from J, leaving 11 bases between. DNA of the CDR3: TGTGCCAGCAGCTGGGGCAGGGGAAACACTGAAGCTTTCTTT. As protein: CASSWGRGNTEAFF.

V and J are TRBV12-5 and TRBJ2-1; D unresolved. The CDR3 runs to 11 residues. Germline assignment: CDR1 LGHNT and CDR2 FRNRAP. This CDR3 reads CASCLGNEQFF. CDR3 DNA: TGTGCCTCCTGCCTGGGCAATGAGCAGTTCTTC.

Details on this clone: An end of the junction does not agree with germline; a read error may underlie this. The chain combines TRBV30 with TRBJ2-3; 8 bases line up with TRBD2. The CDR3 loop spans 14 amino acids. Germline V gives CDR1 GTSNPN, CDR2 SVGIG (reference sequence). The CDR3 DNA reads TGTGCCTGGAGTCGAACCGCGGGTTTAGCGGGGCCTCGTTTT. Translating it yields CAWSRTAGLAGPRF.

This clone was counted between two and nine times. The CDR3 nucleotides are TGTGCCATCGGAACAGGGGGCGCGGGCACTGAAGCTTTCTTT. Its translation: CAIGTGGAGTEAFF. The V gene is TRBV6-8, the J gene TRBJ1-1; 9 bases align to TRBD1. CDR1 MNHGY and CDR2 SAAAGT come from the germline V gene. With V trimmed by 10 bases and J by 4 bases, 10 bases remained unmatched. The CDR3 totals 14 residues.

The rearrangement links TRBV12-5 to TRBJ1-2; D gene uncertain. Germline values: CDR1 LGHNT, CDR2 FRNRAP. The CDR3 contains 11 residues. CDR3 residues: CASGSIYGYTF. As DNA, the CDR3 is TGTGCCAGCGGGTCGATTTATGGCTACACCTTC.

V is TRBV5-1 and J is TRBJ1-1; 7 bases are a match to TRBD1. V shed 0 bases and J 1 base; nucleotides not matched to a gene: 6. The CDR3 has 16 amino acids. Germline CDR1 reads SGHRS; CDR2 reads YFSETQ. In DNA, the CDR3 is TGCGCCAGCAGCTTGGGACAGGGAACGGGGAACACTGAAGCTTTCTTT. Its protein is CASSLGQGTGNTEAFF.

This clone was found many times. J is TRBJ2-5 and V is TRBV11-3; 7 bases fit TRBD1. The V and J ends lost 5 bases and 2 bases, in that order; junction bases with no gene match: 8. The CDR3 is 15 residues long. CDR1 SGHNT and CDR2 YENEEA come from the germline V gene. CDR3: CASSKRDRTQETQYF. In DNA form, the CDR3 reads TGTGCCAGCAGCAAAAGGGACAGAACTCAAGAGACCCAGTACTTC.